This entry lists 31 T cell receptor beta chains sequenced from one sample in a study of cytomegalovirus exposure and HLA in healthy donors. Primers for the PCR totalled 60 Vbeta and 13 Jbeta. The repertoire was sequenced with immunoSEQ multiplex PCR; TCRdb's copy has only in-frame clones and lacks some. The repertoire has around 150,000 clones, 75% to 85% of them found once; the top ten carry just over 8%. The sequencing sample was made of PBMCs. Receptor source: a woman aged 45-60 years in good health and CMV-seropositive.

The J gene is TRBJ1-2, the V gene TRBV6-5; TRBD1 agrees at 10 bases. Losses at the gene ends were 6 bases for V and 5 bases for J; bases not matched to a gene: 3. Germline CDR1 MNHEY, CDR2 SVGAGI. CDR3 size: 13 residues. The CDR3 loop is CASRWTGGYGYTF. The DNA for the CDR3 is TGTGCCAGCAGGTGGACAGGGGGGTATGGCTACACCTTC.

The chain joins TRBV10-3 to TRBJ1-1; 8 nucleotides agree with TRBD1. The CDR3 length is 16 residues. V trimming: 2 bases; J trimming: 2 bases; junction bases outside the gene matches: 7. Germline loops: CDR1 ENHRY, CDR2 SYGVKD. The CDR3 coding sequence is TGTGCCATCAGTGAGCTCTGGACAGGGCTAAACACTGAAGCTTTCTTT. This codes for CAISELWTGLNTEAFF.

The CDR3 region is CASSIRTGQNTGELFF. For the CDR3, the DNA is TGTGCCAGCAGCATAAGGACAGGGCAAAACACCGGGGAGCTGTTTTTT. The V and J genes are TRBV5-4 and TRBJ2-2; 8 bases line up with TRBD1. Germline V lookup: CDR1 SGHNT, CDR2 YYREEE (reference sequence). J was trimmed by 2 bases and V by 4 bases; bases with no gene match: 7. The CDR3 totals 16 residues. The full variable domain, with the rest looked up from reference TRBV5-4 and TRBJ2-2, is ETGVTQSPTHLIKTRGQQVTLRCSSQSGHNTVSWYQQALGQGPQFIFQYYREEENGRGNFPPRFSGLQFPNYSSELNVNALELDDSALYLCASSIRTGQNTGELFFGEGSRLTVL.

This chain connects TRBV28 to TRBJ2-3; 11 nucleotides agree with TRBD2. This CDR3 region has 16 residues. The V and J ends lost 2 bases and 5 bases, in that order; junction bases with no gene match: 6. Germline CDR1 MDHEN, CDR2 SYDVKM. CDR3 protein: CASSLATSGVGDTQYF. Written as DNA, the CDR3 is TGTGCCAGCAGTTTAGCGACTAGCGGGGTGGGAGATACGCAGTATTTT. Using reference TRBV28 and TRBJ2-3 for the parts outside the CDR3, the full variable domain is DVKVTQSSRYLVKRTGEKVFLECVQDMDHENMFWYRQDPGLGLRLIYFSYDVKMKEKGDIPEGYSVSREKKERFSLILESASTNQTSMYLCASSLATSGVGDTQYFGPGTRLTVL.

Points on this clone: One end of the junction varies from germline; a read error may be responsible. The rearrangement uses TRBV6-6 and TRBJ1-4; TRBD1 matches at 7 bases. Per the germline V gene, CDR1 is MNHNY and CDR2 is SVGAGI (reference sequence). CDR3 length: 16 residues. The CDR3 DNA follows: TGTGCCAGCAGTGACTCCGGGACAGTGCTTAATGAAAAACTGTTTTTT. Translated: CASSDSGTVLNEKLFF.

The gene calls are TRBV5-1 and TRBJ2-5, with a tentative D call TRBD2 (5 bases). Germline CDR1 is SGHRS and CDR2 is YFSETQ. V was shortened by 3 bases and J by 1 base, with 13 bases between the two germline ends. CDR3 length: 15 residues. CDR3 DNA: TGCGCCAGCAGCTCGGTTTTAGGGAGCCAAGAGACCCAGTACTTC. It encodes CASSSVLGSQETQYF.

The rearrangement joins TRBV19 to TRBJ1-1; no definite D call. CDR3 length: 14 residues. The V end was cut by 7 bases, the J end by 0 bases, with 12 bases between. CDR1 and CDR2 from the germline V gene are LNHDA and SQIVND (reference sequence). The CDR3 loop is CASTLLAVNTEAFF. The CDR3 bases are TGTGCCAGTACCCTATTGGCGGTGAACACTGAAGCTTTCTTT.

This clone was observed a handful of times. This chain connects TRBV5-1 to TRBJ2-1; D is perhaps TRBD1 (6 bases). CDR1 is SGHRS, CDR2 YFSETQ, per germline. The CDR3 is 14 amino acids. The V end was cut by 4 bases, the J end by 4 bases, with 12 bases between. CDR3 in amino acids: CASSPQGQYNEQFF. DNA for the CDR3: TGCGCCAGCAGCCCGCAAGGACAGTACAATGAGCAGTTCTTC. The entire variable domain, with the rest obtained from reference TRBV5-1 and TRBJ2-1, is as follows: KAGVTQTPRYLIKTRGQQVTLSCSPISGHRSVSWYQQTPGQGLQFLFEYFSETQRNKGNFPGRFSGRQFSNSRSEMNVSTLELGDSALYLCASSPQGQYNEQFFGPGTRLTVL.

The chain carries TRBV9 and TRBJ2-1; D is possibly TRBD2 (5 bases). The CDR3 totals 15 residues. The germline gives CDR1 SGDLS, CDR2 YYNGEE. The V end was cut by 0 bases, the J end by 2 bases, with 9 bases between. In DNA, the CDR3 is TGTGCCAGCAGCGTAGAGTGGACTCCCTACAATGAGCAGTTCTTC. It is translated as CASSVEWTPYNEQFF.

The rearrangement links TRBV2 to TRBJ1-2; 10 nucleotides match TRBD1. CDR1 and CDR2 from the germline V gene are SNHLY and FYNNEI. V shed 6 bases and J 4 bases; nucleotides not matched to a gene: 5. The CDR3 length is 14 residues. CDR3 sequence (DNA): TGTGCCAGCAGACCTCGACAGGGGGCCTATGGCTACACCTTC. It translates to CASRPRQGAYGYTF.

This chain uses TRBV10-1 with TRBJ2-1, with a tentative D call TRBD2 (6 bases). The length of the CDR3 is 16 residues. Per germline, CDR1 WNHNN and CDR2 SYGVQD (reference sequence). V lost 6 bases, J lost 0 bases, and 15 bases lay in between. The CDR3 DNA is TGCGCCAGCAGCGAATCTAGCGCCCGCTCCTACAATGAGCAGTTCTTC. Protein: CASSESSARSYNEQFF.

The gene calls are TRBV15 and TRBJ1-2; 8 nucleotides match TRBD1. CDR1 is LNHNV, CDR2 YYDKDF, per germline (reference sequence). The length of the CDR3 is 14 residues. The V gene end was trimmed by 3 bases and the J gene end by 3 bases; junction bases not matched to a gene: 3. The CDR3 DNA is TGTGCCACCAGCAGTACAGGGGGGCACTATGGCTACACCTTC. Encoded protein: CATSSTGGHYGYTF.

The chain carries TRBV6-1 and TRBJ2-2, with 9 bases aligning to TRBD2. Per germline, CDR1 MNHNS and CDR2 SASEGT. With V trimmed by 2 bases and J by 7 bases, 8 bases remained unmatched. There are 16 residues in the CDR3. The CDR3 bases are TGTGCCAGCAGTGAAAGGGAGCGGGGGGTCGACGGGGAGCTGTTTTTT. This codes for CASSERERGVDGELFF.

The chain uses TRBV7-8 and TRBJ2-3; TRBD2 agrees at 9 bases. V lost 3 bases to trimming and J lost 0 bases; unmatched junction nucleotides: 16. This CDR3 has 20 residues. The germline CDR1 and CDR2 sequences are SGHVS and FQNEAQ. In nucleotides, the CDR3 is TGTGCCAGCAGCTTGGTAGAGTCTAGCGGGACCTATTCTAGCACAGATACGCAGTATTTT. It yields the protein CASSLVESSGTYSSTDTQYF.

V gene TRBV19 combines with J gene TRBJ1-1; 8 bases map to TRBD1. The CDR3 consists of 14 residues. Germline assignment: CDR1 LNHDA and CDR2 SQIVND (reference sequence). V lost 5 bases and J lost 7; bases outside the gene matches: 9. The chain's CDR3 is CASSHPDRALEAFF. The CDR3 bases are TGTGCCAGTAGTCACCCGGACAGGGCTCTTGAAGCTTTCTTT.

Comments on this clone: Other nucleotide sequences from this sample produce the same CDR3. The rearrangement uses TRBV19 and TRBJ2-7; the D is unclear. From germline, CDR1 is LNHDA and CDR2 SQIVND (reference sequence). Trimming removed 5 bases from V and 1 base from J, with 9 bases in between. The CDR3 is 13 residues long. This CDR3 reads CASSAGNSYEQYF. CDR3 DNA: TGTGCCAGTAGTGCAGGAAATTCCTACGAGCAGTACTTC.

J is TRBJ2-1 and V is TRBV7-6; 9 bases match TRBD1. CDR1 and CDR2 (germline): SGHVS, FNYEAQ. The CDR3 sequence is 15 residues long. J lost 1 base, V lost 5 bases, and 3 bases had no gene match. CDR3 in DNA: TGTGCCAGCAGCCTCGGGACAGGGTCCTACAATGAGCAGTTCTTC. It yields the protein CASSLGTGSYNEQFF.

The chain carries TRBV30 and TRBJ2-3, with D tentatively TRBD1 (5 bases). This CDR3 contains 14 residues. Germline V gives CDR1 GTSNPN, CDR2 SVGIG (reference sequence). Trimming pared 0 bases from V and 2 bases from J, leaving 9 bases between. The CDR3 coding sequence is TGTGCCTGGAGTGTAGGGGCCCTCACAGATACGCAGTATTTT. This translates into CAWSVGALTDTQYF. Full variable domain (remainder filled in from reference TRBV30 and TRBJ2-3): SQTIHQWPATLVQPVGSPLSLECTVEGTSNPNLYWYRQAAGRGLQLLFYSVGIGQISSEVPQNLSASRPQDRQFILSSKKLLLSDSGFYLCAWSVGALTDTQYFGPGTRLTVL.

The rearrangement links TRBV19 to TRBJ1-2; TRBD1 matches 8 bases. This CDR3 has 15 amino acids. The junction had 9 bases not matched to a gene; V was cut back by 5 bases and J by 4 bases. Germline V lookup: CDR1 LNHDA, CDR2 SQIVND (reference sequence). CDR3: CASSADRGSGYGYTF. DNA of the CDR3: TGTGCCAGTAGTGCCGACAGGGGATCGGGCTATGGCTACACCTTC. Using reference TRBV19 and TRBJ1-2 for the parts outside the CDR3, the full variable domain is DGGITQSPKYLFRKEGQNVTLSCEQNLNHDAMYWYRQDPGQGLRLIYYSQIVNDFQKGDIAEGYSVSREKKESFPLTVTSAQKNPTAFYLCASSADRGSGYGYTFGSGTRLTVV.

This clone was detected only a few times. The rearrangement joins TRBV14 to TRBJ2-5, with 13 bases fitting TRBD2. The CDR3 loop spans 15 amino acids. The V gene's germline CDR1 is SGHDN and CDR2 FVKESK. The J segment lost 2 bases and the V segment lost 4 bases, leaving 1 base of the junction unmatched. DNA of the CDR3: TGTGCCAGCAGCCCACTAGCGGGAGGGCAAGAGACCCAGTACTTC. Its protein is CASSPLAGGQETQYF.

This clone was found a few times. The chain has TRBV29-1 and TRBJ1-2, with 7 bases fitting TRBD1. This CDR3 contains 13 residues. With V trimmed by 4 bases and J by 2 bases, 4 bases remained unmatched. CDR1 is SQVTM and CDR2 is ANQGSEA in the germline V gene. This chain's CDR3 is CSVGDSYNYGYTF. The DNA of the CDR3 is TGCAGCGTTGGGGACAGCTACAACTATGGCTACACCTTC. Supplemented by reference TRBV29-1 and TRBJ1-2, the full variable domain reads SAVISQKPSRDICQRGTSLTIQCQVDSQVTMMFWYRQQPGQSLTLIATANQGSEATYESGFVIDKFPISRPNLTFSTLTVSNMSPEDSSIYLCSVGDSYNYGYTFGSGTRLTVV.

The chain uses TRBV15 and TRBJ2-5, with 8 bases aligning to TRBD2. Germline trimming cut 0 bases from V and 3 bases from J; bases unmatched to any gene: 9. The germline gives CDR1 LNHNV, CDR2 YYDKDF (reference sequence). The CDR3 is 17 residues long. CDR3 loop: CATSRDRAGGTEETQYF. DNA of the CDR3: TGTGCCACCAGCAGAGATCGGGCGGGGGGTACGGAAGAGACCCAGTACTTC.

J is TRBJ2-5 and V is TRBV7-9; D ambiguous. Per the germline V gene, CDR1 is SEHNR and CDR2 is FQNEAQ (reference sequence). The CDR3 spans 16 residues. Trimming stripped 3 bases from V and 3 bases from J, with 17 bases between. The CDR3 bases are TGTGCCAGCAGCTTCTTAGTGTTTCCGGGTGAAGAGACCCAGTACTTC. It codes for CASSFLVFPGEETQYF.

This clone was picked up one time. Other DNA sequences in the same sample also yield this CDR3. The V gene is TRBV18, the J gene TRBJ1-1; D not certain. CDR1 is KGHSH and CDR2 is LQKENI in the germline V gene. Trimming removed 3 bases at V and 1 base at J, with 6 bases between. The CDR3 has 13 residues. CDR3 residues: CASSPAGNTEAFF. The CDR3 nucleotides read TGTGCCAGCTCACCTGCGGGGAACACTGAAGCTTTCTTT.

V usage is TRBV7-2 and J usage is TRBJ2-7, with 8 bases matching TRBD1. V lost 5 bases and J lost 6; bases outside the gene matches: 6. Germline V gene sequence: CDR1 SGHTA, CDR2 FQGNSA. The CDR3 totals 13 residues. The CDR3 spells CASSVDRGGEQYF. The DNA for the CDR3 is TGTGCCAGCAGCGTCGACAGGGGTGGCGAGCAGTACTTC.

The chain links TRBV19 to TRBJ1-2, with TRBD1 matching 7 bases. Germline CDR1 LNHDA, CDR2 SQIVND (reference sequence). V shed 4 bases, J shed 7 bases, and the junction held 12 bases outside the gene matches. There are 15 residues in the CDR3. This chain's CDR3 is CASSRPRQGNAGYTF. The CDR3 DNA reads TGTGCCAGTAGTAGGCCCAGACAGGGCAATGCTGGCTACACCTTC.

The genes are TRBV29-1 and TRBJ2-3; 8 bases line up with TRBD1. Trimming cost V 4 bases and J 0 bases; bases outside gene matches: 3. Per the germline V gene, CDR1 is SQVTM and CDR2 is ANQGSEA. The CDR3 runs to 14 residues. CDR3: CSVGGQGSTDTQYF. The CDR3 nucleotides are TGCAGCGTTGGAGGACAGGGAAGCACAGATACGCAGTATTTT.

The chain joins TRBV28 to TRBJ2-5; D may be TRBD1 (8 bases). Germline lookup yields CDR1 MDHEN and CDR2 SYDVKM. Trimming stripped 3 bases from V and 4 bases from J, with 15 bases between. The CDR3 is made up of 15 amino acids. Here the CDR3 reads CASSFEQGGSETQYF. CDR3 DNA sequence: TGTGCCAGCAGTTTCGAACAGGGGGGGTCAGAGACCCAGTACTTC.

The rearrangement joins TRBV7-3 to TRBJ2-2; D is ambiguous. Trimming shortened V by 1 base and J by 1 base, and 10 bases separated the two germline ends. Per the germline V gene, CDR1 is SGHTA and CDR2 is FQGTGA. This CDR3 has 16 amino acids. In DNA, the CDR3 is TGTGCCAGCAGCTTAAATACTCTCCTGAACACCGGGGAGCTGTTTTTT. Amino acids: CASSLNTLLNTGELFF.

This rearrangement joins TRBV5-1 to TRBJ1-6; D not resolved. This CDR3 spans 15 amino acids. The ends were cut back, 4 bases at V and 3 bases at J, with 11 bases in the middle. Germline V CDR1 and CDR2: SGHRS, YFSETQ. CDR3 region: CASSERGFYNSPLHF. Here the CDR3 DNA reads TGCGCCAGCAGCGAACGGGGTTTCTATAATTCACCCCTCCACTTT.

The V call is TRBV9, the J call TRBJ1-4, with TRBD1 as a possible D gene (5 bases). Germline V CDR1 and CDR2: SGDLS, YYNGEE. The CDR3 extends over 15 amino acids. V was trimmed by 2 bases and J by 2 bases, leaving 10 bases between them. The CDR3 DNA sequence: TGTGCCAGCAGCGTTCAGGGCTCGACTAATGAAAAACTGTTTTTT. It is translated as CASSVQGSTNEKLFF.